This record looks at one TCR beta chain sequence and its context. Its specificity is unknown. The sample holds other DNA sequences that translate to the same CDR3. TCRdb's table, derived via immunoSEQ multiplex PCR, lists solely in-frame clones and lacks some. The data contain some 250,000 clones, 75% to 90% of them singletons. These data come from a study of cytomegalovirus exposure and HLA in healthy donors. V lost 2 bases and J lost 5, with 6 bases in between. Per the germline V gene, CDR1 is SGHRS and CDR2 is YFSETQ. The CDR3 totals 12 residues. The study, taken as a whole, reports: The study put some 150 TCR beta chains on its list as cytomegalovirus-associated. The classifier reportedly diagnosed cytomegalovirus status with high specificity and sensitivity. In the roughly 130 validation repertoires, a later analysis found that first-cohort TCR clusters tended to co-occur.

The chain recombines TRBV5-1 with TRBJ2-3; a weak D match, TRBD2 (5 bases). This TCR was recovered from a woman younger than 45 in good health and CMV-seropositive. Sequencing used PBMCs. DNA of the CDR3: TGCGCCAGCAGCTTAGGAGGAGATACGCAGTATTTT. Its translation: CASSLGGDTQYF.